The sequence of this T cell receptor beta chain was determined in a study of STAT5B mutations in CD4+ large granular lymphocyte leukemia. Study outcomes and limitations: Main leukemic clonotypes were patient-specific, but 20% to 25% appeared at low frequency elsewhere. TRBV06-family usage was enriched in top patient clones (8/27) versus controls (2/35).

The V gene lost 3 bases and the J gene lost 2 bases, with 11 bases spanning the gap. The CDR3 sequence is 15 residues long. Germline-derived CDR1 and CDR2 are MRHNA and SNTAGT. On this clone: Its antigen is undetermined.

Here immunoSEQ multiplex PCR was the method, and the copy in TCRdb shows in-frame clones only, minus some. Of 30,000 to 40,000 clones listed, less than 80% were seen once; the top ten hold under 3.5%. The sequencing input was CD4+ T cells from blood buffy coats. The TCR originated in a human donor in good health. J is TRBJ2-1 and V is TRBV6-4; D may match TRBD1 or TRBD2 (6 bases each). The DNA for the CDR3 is TGTGCCAGCAGTGATTGGGGGGCCACCTACAATGAGCAGTTCTTC. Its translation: CASSDWGATYNEQFF.